The rows below give T cell receptor beta chains drawn from one sample of a study of post-analysis software for immune sequencing data. TCRdb processed the PCR reads anew with MiXCR; each CDR3 protein has one entry. In the table there are about 820,000 distinct CDR3 sequences, roughly 58% of which are singletons. The sequenced sample was blood. All receptors derive from a girl under 18 with multiple sclerosis. Each CDR3 is given with its conserved first and last residue. D genes are given only for firm matches. Only some rows state a clone size, as once, few, many or a class for expanded clones.

>.|TRBV24-1|14|TRBJ2-1|.
TGTGCCACCAGTGACACAGGGATTCCCAATGAGCAGTTCTTC
CATSDTGIPNEQFF
>TRBD1|TRBV20-1|14|TRBJ2-7|few
TGCAGTGCTCAAGACAGGGGGCGGATATACGAGCAGTACTTC
CSAQDRGRIYEQYF
>.|TRBV29-1|12|TRBJ1-1|.
TGCAGCGTCCAGGGGTTTACCACTGAAGCTTTCTTT
CSVQGFTTEAFF
>TRBD1|TRBV10-3|14|TRBJ2-3|.
TGTGCCGTCGGACAGGGAGGAAGCACAGATACGCAGTATTTT
CAVGQGGSTDTQYF
>TRBD1|TRBV3-1|12|TRBJ2-1|.
TGTGCCAGCACTCTGGGGGCAGGGGGCAAGTTCTTC
CASTLGAGGKFF
>.|TRBV20-1|16|TRBJ2-7|.
TGCAGTGCTAGAGTCGGGGGACAGCCCGCGGGATACGAGCAGTACTTC
CSARVGGQPAGYEQYF
>.|TRBV4-1|14|TRBJ2-5|.
TGCGCCAGCAGCCAAATCGGGAATCAAGAGACCCAGTACTTC
CASSQIGNQETQYF
>.|TRBV14|13|TRBJ2-7|.
TGTGCCAGCAGCCAGGGCAACTCCTACGAGCAGTACTTC
CASSQGNSYEQYF
>.|TRBV29-1|12|TRBJ2-3|once
TGCAGCGTTTCGGGCCGCACAGATACGCAGTATTTT
CSVSGRTDTQYF
>.|TRBV29-1|16|TRBJ2-1|.
TGCAGCGTTGAACCCCCGGCGGGACAAACCTACAATGAGCAGTTCTTC
CSVEPPAGQTYNEQFF
>.|TRBV12-3/TRBV12-4|12|TRBJ1-2|.
TGTGCCAGCAGTTTAAAAAGAGATGGCTACACCTTC
CASSLKRDGYTF
>.|TRBV2|13|TRBJ2-7|.
TGTGCCATCACCCTAGGCTCCTCCTACGAGCAGTACTTC
CAITLGSSYEQYF
>.|TRBV20-1|14|TRBJ1-2|.
TGCAGTGCTCTCGGAAACCAGGACAACTATGGCTACACCTTC
CSALGNQDNYGYTF
>.|TRBV29-1|14|TRBJ1-1|.
TGCAGCTATCAGCCCGTCCCCAAGAACACTGAAGCTTTCTTT
CSYQPVPKNTEAFF
>TRBD1|TRBV19|16|TRBJ2-1|.
TGTGCCAGTAGTGGACGGGGCAGGGGGCGAGGCAATGAGCAGTTCTTC
CASSGRGRGRGNEQFF
>TRBD2|TRBV20-1|16|TRBJ2-5|few
TGCAGTGCTAGAGATCCCCTAGCGGGATTAAAAGAGACCCAGTACTTC
CSARDPLAGLKETQYF
>.|TRBV6-2/TRBV6-3|13|TRBJ2-1|.
TGTGCCAGCAGTCGAAAAAAGAACAATGAGCAGTTCTTC
CASSRKKNNEQFF
>.|TRBV7-2|15|TRBJ1-1|.
TGTGCCAGCAGCTTAGGACCCCGGCCTAACACTGAAGCTTTCTTT
CASSLGPRPNTEAFF
>.|TRBV4-1|14|TRBJ2-7|few
TGCGCCAGCAGCCAAGATCCCGGACAGTACGAGCAGTACTTC
CASSQDPGQYEQYF
>TRBD1|TRBV20-1|16|TRBJ2-6|.
TGCAGTGCTGGAAGACAGGGTGCAGCTGGGGCCAACGTCCTGACTTTC
CSAGRQGAAGANVLTF
>.|TRBV20-1|16|TRBJ2-6|few
TGCAGTGCTAGTATAAGGGTCGGGGTTGGGGCCAACGTCCTGACTTTC
CSASIRVGVGANVLTF
>.|TRBV5-1|12|TRBJ2-5|.
TGCGCCAGCAGCGATCCAGAACAGACCCAGTACTTC
CASSDPEQTQYF
>.|TRBV7-9|14|TRBJ1-5|.
TGTGCCAGCAGCTCCGGACTCCCAAATCAGCCCCAGCATTTT
CASSSGLPNQPQHF
>TRBD2|TRBV20-1|16|TRBJ2-7|few
TGCAGTGCTAACGTACTAGCGGGAGACCGATCCTACGAGCAGTACTTC
CSANVLAGDRSYEQYF
>.|TRBV29-1|13|TRBJ1-2|few
TGCAGCGTTGAAGCCAGGACCAACTATGGCTACACCTTC
CSVEARTNYGYTF
>.|TRBV2|14|TRBJ2-4|.
TGTGCCAGCAGTCCTACAGTAGCCAAAAACATTCAGTACTTC
CASSPTVAKNIQYF
>.|TRBV12-3/TRBV12-4|13|TRBJ2-1|.
TGTGCCAGCACATTACTAGATCGCAATGAGCAGTTCTTC
CASTLLDRNEQFF
>.|TRBV5-1|13|TRBJ2-7|many
TGTGCCAGCAGCTTAGGAGGGAACTACGAGCAGTACTTC
CASSLGGNYEQYF
>.|TRBV12-5|13|TRBJ2-5|.
TGTGCTAGTGGTTTGGGGAACCAAGAGACCCAGTACTTC
CASGLGNQETQYF
>TRBD2|TRBV7-8|15|TRBJ2-3|few
TGTGCCAGCAGCCAACGGCGGGAGACTTCGGATACGCAGTATTTT
CASSQRRETSDTQYF
>.|TRBV7-8|16|TRBJ2-5|few
TGTGCCAGCAGCCCTCGCAGGGGGGGGGGTCAAGAGACCCAGTACTTC
CASSPRRGGGQETQYF
>.|TRBV6-5|12|TRBJ1-2|few
TGTGCCAGCAGACTCCAAGGGTTTGGCTACACCTTC
CASRLQGFGYTF